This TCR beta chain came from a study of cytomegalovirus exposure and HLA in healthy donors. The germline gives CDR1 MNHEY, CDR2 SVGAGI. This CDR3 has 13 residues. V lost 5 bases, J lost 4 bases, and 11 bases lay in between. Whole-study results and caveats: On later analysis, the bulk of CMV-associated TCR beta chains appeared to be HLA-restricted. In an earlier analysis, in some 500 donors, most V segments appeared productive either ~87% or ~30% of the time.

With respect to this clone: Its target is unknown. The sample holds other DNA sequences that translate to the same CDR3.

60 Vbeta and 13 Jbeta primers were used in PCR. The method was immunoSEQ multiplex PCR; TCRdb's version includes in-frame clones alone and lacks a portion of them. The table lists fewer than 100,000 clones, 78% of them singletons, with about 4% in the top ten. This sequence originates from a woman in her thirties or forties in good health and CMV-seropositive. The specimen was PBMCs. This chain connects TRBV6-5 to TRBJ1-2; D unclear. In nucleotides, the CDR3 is TGTGCCAGCAGTACCGCGCTACTCTATGGCTACACCTTC. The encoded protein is CASSTALLYGYTF.